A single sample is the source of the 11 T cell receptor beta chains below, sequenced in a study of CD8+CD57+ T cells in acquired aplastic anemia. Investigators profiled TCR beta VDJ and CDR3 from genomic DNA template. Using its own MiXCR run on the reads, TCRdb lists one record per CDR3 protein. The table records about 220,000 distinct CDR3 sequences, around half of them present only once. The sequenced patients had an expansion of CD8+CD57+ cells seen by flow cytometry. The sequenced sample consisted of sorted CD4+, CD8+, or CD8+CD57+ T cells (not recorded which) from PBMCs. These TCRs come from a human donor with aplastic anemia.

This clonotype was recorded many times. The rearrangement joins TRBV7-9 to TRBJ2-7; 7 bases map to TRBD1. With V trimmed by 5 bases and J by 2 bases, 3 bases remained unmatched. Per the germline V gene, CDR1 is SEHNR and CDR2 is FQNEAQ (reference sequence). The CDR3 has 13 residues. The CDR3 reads CASSPGGTYEQYF. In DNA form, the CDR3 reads TGTGCCAGCAGCCCAGGGGGAACCTACGAGCAGTACTTC. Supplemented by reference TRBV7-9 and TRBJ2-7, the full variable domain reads DTGVSQNPRHKITKRGQNVTFRCDPISEHNRLYWYRQTLGQGPEFLTYFQNEAQLEKSRLLSDRFSAERPKGSFSTLEIQRTEQGDSAMYLCASSPGGTYEQYFGPGTRLTVT.

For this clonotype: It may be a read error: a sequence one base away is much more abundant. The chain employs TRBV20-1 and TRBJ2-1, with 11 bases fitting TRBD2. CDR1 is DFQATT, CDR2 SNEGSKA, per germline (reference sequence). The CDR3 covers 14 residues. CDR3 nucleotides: TGCGGTGCTTCGACTAGCGGGAAAATTAGTGAGCAGTTCTTC. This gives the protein CGASTSGKISEQFF.

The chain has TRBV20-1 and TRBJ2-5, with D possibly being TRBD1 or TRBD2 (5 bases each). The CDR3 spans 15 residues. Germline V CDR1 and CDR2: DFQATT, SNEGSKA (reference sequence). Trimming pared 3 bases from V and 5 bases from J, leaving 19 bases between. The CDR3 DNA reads TGCAGTGCTAGCGACCAGGGAGCTGGTCGGGAGACCCAGTACTTC. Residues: CSASDQGAGRETQYF.

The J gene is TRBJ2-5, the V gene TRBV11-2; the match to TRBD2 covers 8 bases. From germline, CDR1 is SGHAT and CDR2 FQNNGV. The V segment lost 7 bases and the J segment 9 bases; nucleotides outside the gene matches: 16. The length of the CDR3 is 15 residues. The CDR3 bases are TGTGCCAGCACCTCGCCGGGGCGGGGGGAGAGGGCCCAGTACTTC. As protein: CASTSPGRGERAQYF. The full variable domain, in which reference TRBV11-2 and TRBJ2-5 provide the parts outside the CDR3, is EAGVAQSPRYKIIEKRQSVAFWCNPISGHATLYWYQQILGQGPKLLIQFQNNGVVDDSQLPKDRFSAERLKGVDSTLKIQPAKLEDSAVYLCASTSPGRGERAQYFGPGTRLLVL.

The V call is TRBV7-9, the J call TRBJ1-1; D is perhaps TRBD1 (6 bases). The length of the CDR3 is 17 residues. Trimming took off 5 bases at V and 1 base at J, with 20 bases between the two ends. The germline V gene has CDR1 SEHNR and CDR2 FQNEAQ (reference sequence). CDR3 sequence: CASSERGAGTSNTEAFF. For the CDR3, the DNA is TGTGCCAGCAGCGAACGGGGGGCCGGGACGTCGAACACTGAAGCTTTCTTT.

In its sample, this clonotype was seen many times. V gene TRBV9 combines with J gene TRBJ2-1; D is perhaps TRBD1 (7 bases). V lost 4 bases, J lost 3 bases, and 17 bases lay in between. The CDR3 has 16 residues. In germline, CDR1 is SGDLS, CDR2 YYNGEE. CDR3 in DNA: TGTGCCAGCAGCACCCCCGGGGGACAGAGCTACAATGAGCAGTTCTTC. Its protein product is CASSTPGGQSYNEQFF.

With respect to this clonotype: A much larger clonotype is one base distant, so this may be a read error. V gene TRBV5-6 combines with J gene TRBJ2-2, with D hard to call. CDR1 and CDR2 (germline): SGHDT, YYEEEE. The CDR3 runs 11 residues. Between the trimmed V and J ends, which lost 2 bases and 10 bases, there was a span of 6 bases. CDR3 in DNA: TGTGCCAGCAGCTTTTCCGAGGAGCTGTTTTTT. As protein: CASSFSEELFF.

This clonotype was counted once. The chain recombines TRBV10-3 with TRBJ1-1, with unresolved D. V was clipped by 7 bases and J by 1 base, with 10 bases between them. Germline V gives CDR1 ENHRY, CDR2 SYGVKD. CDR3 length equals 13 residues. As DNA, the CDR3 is TGTGCCATCAACGATCGGGGGAACACTGAAGCTTTCTTT. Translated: CAINDRGNTEAFF.

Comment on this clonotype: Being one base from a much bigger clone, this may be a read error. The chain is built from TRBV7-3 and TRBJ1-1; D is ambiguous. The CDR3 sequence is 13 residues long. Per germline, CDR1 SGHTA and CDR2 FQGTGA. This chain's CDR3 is CASSPVTNTETFF. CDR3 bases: TGTGCCAGCAGCCCCGTAACCAACACTGAAACTTTCTTT.

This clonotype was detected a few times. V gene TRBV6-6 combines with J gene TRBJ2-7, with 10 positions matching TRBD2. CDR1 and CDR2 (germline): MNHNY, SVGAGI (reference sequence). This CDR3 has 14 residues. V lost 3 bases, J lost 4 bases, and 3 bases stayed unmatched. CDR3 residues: CASSYNSGRYEQYF. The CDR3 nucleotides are TGTGCCAGCAGTTATAATAGCGGGAGGTACGAGCAGTACTTC.

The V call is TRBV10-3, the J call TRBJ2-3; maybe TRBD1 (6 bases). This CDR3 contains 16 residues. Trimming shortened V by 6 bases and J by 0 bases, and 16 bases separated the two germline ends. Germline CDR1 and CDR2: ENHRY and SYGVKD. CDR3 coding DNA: TGTGCCATCAGCGTACAGATAGGGGGTAGCACAGATACGCAGTATTTT. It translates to CAISVQIGGSTDTQYF.